This T cell receptor beta chain came from a study of early T cells in non-severe SARS-CoV-2 infection. Study-wide context: The sequenced material was bulk RNA from unsorted whole blood, and its chains were unpaired.

Overall study findings and caveats: There was a bias toward anti-spike CD8 responses in VDJdb matching, which missed private and CD4 specificities.

About this clonotype: What it binds is unknown.

Separate cDNA molecules each had unique molecular identifiers attached to them. A single record per CDR3 protein comes from TCRdb applying MiXCR to the 5' RACE reads. Counted here are more than 55,000 distinct CDR3 sequences, roughly 5.7% occurring once; the ten biggest clones make up less than 3.5%. Germline values: CDR1 MDHEN, CDR2 SYDVKM. Trimming took off 5 bases at V and 2 bases at J, with 10 bases between the two ends. The CDR3 has 13 amino acids. Here the sequenced sample was whole blood, taken at baseline. This sequence was found in an adult who was a healthcare worker with PCR-confirmed SARS-CoV-2 infection or an uninfected control (not recorded which). The rearrangement links TRBV28 to TRBJ2-7; no clear D gene. The CDR3 DNA is TGTGCCAGCAGTGAACTAAATACCTACGAGCAGTACTTC. Translated: CASSELNTYEQYF. Variable domain in full (rest from reference TRBV28 and TRBJ2-7): DVKVTQSSRYLVKRTGEKVFLECVQDMDHENMFWYRQDPGLGLRLIYFSYDVKMKEKGDIPEGYSVSREKKERFSLILESASTNQTSMYLCASSELNTYEQYFGPGTRLTVT.